This T cell receptor (beta chain) was sequenced for a study of blood T cell repertoires in COVID-19. Measured with immunoSEQ multiplex PCR; TCRdb has only the in-frame clones, and not every one. The repertoire holds 100,000 to 150,000 clones, with around 83% as singletons. V lost 4 bases, J lost 0 bases, and 12 bases stayed unmatched. Germline-derived CDR1 and CDR2 are SGDLS and YYNGEE. The CDR3 covers 18 residues. Material: peripheral blood. This TCR derives from an elderly woman with COVID-19, enrolled during active disease. V gene TRBV9 combines with J gene TRBJ1-2; TRBD1 agrees at 10 bases. The CDR3 region has the DNA TGTGCCAGCAGCTCCCCGACAGGGGGCGAATCAGCTAACTATGGCTACACCTTC. Protein: CASSSPTGGESANYGYTF. Using reference TRBV9 and TRBJ1-2 for the parts outside the CDR3, the full variable domain is DSGVTQTPKHLITATGQRVTLRCSPRSGDLSVYWYQQSLDQGLQFLIQYYNGEERAKGNILERFSAQQFPDLHSELNLSSLELGDSALYFCASSSPTGGESANYGYTFGSGTRLTVV.